This TCR beta chain was recorded in a study of T-cell memory formation after mild COVID-19. General study points: A second wave expanding day 15 to 37 was CD4+-biased; contracting clones were balanced. CM and EM subsets held most contracting CD4+ clones; EMRA held CD8+ ones.

Constant-segment primers served in 5'RACE that generated TCR alpha and TCR beta cDNA libraries bearing sample barcodes and UMIs. TCRdb independently ran MiXCR on the 5' RACE reads; one entry per CDR3 protein. The sample yields hundreds of thousands of distinct CDR3 sequences, roughly 17% seen once. Germline V gene lookup returns CDR1 GTSNPN and CDR2 SVGIG (reference sequence). CDR3 length: 11 amino acids. The V and J ends lost 2 bases and 10 bases respectively, with 9 bases between them. Of note for this clonotype: The antigen is undetermined.

The V call is TRBV30, the J call TRBJ2-1; no firm D call. The sample was PBMCs or a T cell subset sorted from them (not recorded which). The receptor's source is an adult woman who had mild COVID-19 (a few samples of this study predate the infection). Cell type and time point are not known. The CDR3 loop reads CAWSTSREQFF. CDR3 nucleotides: TGTGCCTGGAGTACCTCAAGGGAGCAGTTCTTC.